One and the same sample provided the 29 T cell receptor beta chains below, sequenced in a study of early T cells in non-severe SARS-CoV-2 infection. Using its own MiXCR run on the 5' RACE reads, TCRdb lists one record per CDR3 protein. Altogether 57,000 or so distinct CDR3 sequences are present, around 13% being singletons, with the ten largest covering approximately 4.8%. Sequencing was carried out using whole blood. The origin of the receptors is an adult who was a healthcare worker with PCR-confirmed SARS-CoV-2 infection or an uninfected control (not recorded which).

This chain uses TRBV21-1 with TRBJ2-3; the table's D call TRBD1 went unverified against the DNA. TRBV21-1 is shown as a pseudogene. The CDR3 runs to 15 residues. The CDR3: CASSSRGTTQDTQYF. In DNA, the CDR3 is TGTGCCAGCAGCAGCCGGGGGACCACACAAGATACGCAGTATTTT.

This clonotype was seen many times. This chain links TRBV20-1 with TRBJ2-3, with D possibly TRBD2 on 5 matching bases. Trimming shortened V by 5 bases and J by 2 bases, and 17 bases separated the two germline ends. Germline V gene sequence: CDR1 DFQATT, CDR2 SNEGSKA (reference sequence). The length of the CDR3 is 15 residues. Here the CDR3 reads CSAPPLARSTDTQYF. The CDR3 DNA follows: TGCAGTGCTCCACCTCTAGCAAGGTCCACAGATACGCAGTATTTT.

This clonotype was recorded many times. The V gene is TRBV7-2, the J gene TRBJ1-2, with 10 bases matching TRBD1. Trimming took 4 bases from V and 7 from J; bases not matched to a gene: 12. The CDR3 spans 16 residues. The germline V gene has CDR1 SGHTA and CDR2 FQGNSA. The CDR3 DNA reads as TGTGCCAGCAGCTCGTCGGCCGGGACAGGGGTCGGTGGCTACACCTTC. Residues: CASSSSAGTGVGGYTF.

This clonotype showed up many times. This chain joins TRBV19 and TRBJ2-1, with D possibly being TRBD1 (6 bases). V lost 3 bases, J lost 9 bases, and 12 bases lay in between. This CDR3 contains 13 residues. From germline, CDR1 is LNHDA and CDR2 SQIVND (reference sequence). The CDR3 nucleotides are TGTGCCAGTAGTATTCCTGGGGGCAGTGAGCAGTTCTTC. This gives the protein CASSIPGGSEQFF.

This clonotype occurred many times. This chain links TRBV7-6 with TRBJ2-5; possible D gene TRBD1, 6 bases. The CDR3 is 14 residues long. V was pared by 2 bases and J by 4 bases, with 11 bases between. CDR1 and CDR2 from the germline V gene are SGHVS and FNYEAQ. The chain's CDR3 is CASSLNRGGETQYF. DNA of the CDR3: TGTGCCAGCAGCTTAAATAGAGGGGGAGAGACCCAGTACTTC. Filled out from reference TRBV7-6 and TRBJ2-5, the complete variable domain reads GAGVSQSPRYKVTKRGQDVALRCDPISGHVSLYWYRQALGQGPEFLTYFNYEAQQDKSGLPNDRFSAERPEGSISTLTIQRTEQRDSAMYRCASSLNRGGETQYFGPGTRLLVL.

This clonotype was recorded a few times. The chain joins TRBV3-1 to TRBJ1-1; D uncertain. The length of the CDR3 is 16 residues. Germline V gene sequence: CDR1 LGHDT, CDR2 YNNKEL (reference sequence). Trimming stripped 4 bases from V and 1 base from J, with 16 bases between. The CDR3 spells CASSPQSRRGNTEAFF. CDR3 nucleotides: TGTGCCAGCAGCCCTCAATCTCGTCGGGGGAACACTGAAGCTTTCTTT.

The chain employs TRBV4-3 and TRBJ2-3, with D possibly called TRBD1 or TRBD2 (5 bases each). The V gene lost 0 bases and the J gene lost 6 bases, with 22 bases spanning the gap. Looked up from germline, CDR1 is LGHNA and CDR2 is YSLEER. The CDR3 is made up of 18 amino acids. The CDR3 loop reads CASSQEALSGTPRDTQYF. The CDR3 DNA follows: TGCGCCAGCAGCCAAGAAGCCCTTAGTGGGACCCCAAGGGATACGCAGTATTTT.

This clonotype was counted a few times. This chain links TRBV6-5 with TRBJ1-6; D perhaps matches TRBD1 (5 bases). V lost 8 bases and J 5 bases, leaving 10 bases between the germline ends. The CDR3 has 13 amino acids. CDR1 and CDR2 (germline): MNHEY, SVGAGI. The DNA of the CDR3 is TGTGCCAGCGGCAGGGAGAATAATTCACCCCTCCACTTT. This encodes CASGRENNSPLHF.

This clonotype was detected ten times or more. The chain has TRBV11-3 and TRBJ2-4; a weak D match, TRBD1 (6 bases). This CDR3 region has 13 residues. V lost 0 bases and J 6 bases, leaving 6 bases between the germline ends. Germline loops: CDR1 SGHNT, CDR2 YENEEA. The CDR3 nucleotides read TGTGCCAGCAGCTTAGAAGGGGGAAACATTCAGTACTTC. Encoded protein: CASSLEGGNIQYF.

This clonotype occurred many times. The chain combines TRBV13 with TRBJ2-3; D perhaps matches TRBD2 (5 bases). The ends were cut back, 9 bases at V and 4 bases at J, with 14 bases in the middle. The CDR3 runs 13 residues. Germline V gives CDR1 PRHDT, CDR2 FYEKMQ (reference sequence). The CDR3 reads CASTEEQADTQYF. The CDR3 nucleotides read TGTGCCAGTACGGAGGAGCAGGCAGATACGCAGTATTTT.

Many counts were recorded for this clonotype. The chain has TRBV7-2 and TRBJ2-6; D not resolved. From germline, CDR1 is SGHTA and CDR2 FQGNSA. The CDR3 covers 18 residues. V was pared by 7 bases and J by 4 bases, with 23 bases between. CDR3 region: CASTQTATAYPGANVLTF. In nucleotides, the CDR3 is TGTGCCAGCACCCAGACGGCTACAGCTTATCCCGGGGCCAACGTCCTGACTTTC.

The rearrangement uses TRBV2 and TRBJ2-3, with unresolved D. The CDR3 covers 14 residues. The germline V gene encodes CDR1 SNHLY and CDR2 FYNNEI. The ends were cut back, 3 bases at V and 5 bases at J, with 12 bases in the middle. CDR3 sequence (DNA): TGTGCCAGCAGTGAGTGGAGTTCACGAGATACGCAGTATTTT. This translates into CASSEWSSRDTQYF.

The chain couples TRBV6-1 to TRBJ2-1; the D gene is possibly TRBD2 (6 bases). This CDR3 region has 14 residues. Trimming left V 8 bases short and J 0 bases short, with 11 bases between. Germline V gene lookup returns CDR1 MNHNS and CDR2 SASEGT. The CDR3 nucleotides read TGTGCCAGCGCCTCGGGACTCTCCTACAATGAGCAGTTCTTC. Translation gives CASASGLSYNEQFF.

This clonotype was seen a few times. The chain joins TRBV7-8 to TRBJ2-3; D may be TRBD1 (6 bases). The CDR3 loop spans 15 amino acids. V was trimmed by 6 bases and J by 3 bases, leaving 16 bases between them. CDR1 SGHVS and CDR2 FQNEAQ come from the germline V gene. CDR3: CASRYRVVGTDTQYF. As DNA, the CDR3 is TGTGCCAGCAGGTACAGGGTGGTAGGGACAGATACGCAGTATTTT.

The rearrangement joins TRBV19 to TRBJ2-3, with 11 nucleotides matching TRBD2. V lost 8 bases and J lost 5; bases outside the gene matches: 9. This CDR3 comprises 15 residues. Germline values: CDR1 LNHDA, CDR2 SQIVND (reference sequence). The chain's CDR3 is CASSGLAALGDTQYF. The CDR3 nucleotides are TGTGCCAGTTCGGGACTAGCGGCTCTCGGAGATACGCAGTATTTT.

Comments on this clonotype: A much bigger clone sits one base away, suggesting this may be a read error. The chain joins TRBV6-1 to TRBJ1-6, with D possibly matching TRBD1 (5 bases). The CDR3 sequence is 14 residues long. CDR1 MNHNS and CDR2 SASEGT come from the germline V gene. CDR3 sequence (DNA): TGTGCCAGCGCGGGATACCTACAGGATTCACCCATCCACTTT. Protein: CASAGYLQDSPIHF.

This clonotype was seen a single time. The V gene is TRBV12-3 or TRBV12-4, the J gene TRBJ1-2; a weak D match, TRBD1 (6 bases). The V end lost 6 bases, the J end lost 8 bases, and 16 bases lay between the germline ends. The CDR3 has 13 residues. CDR3 sequence: CASSRGGLGGYTF. In nucleotides, the CDR3 is TGTGCCAGCAGCCGCGGGGGGCTCGGCGGCTACACCTTC.

This clonotype has ten or more counts. This sequence joins TRBV6-1 and TRBJ1-2; D is ambiguous. Deletions cut 1 base from V and 3 bases from J, with 15 bases between. Germline V gene lookup returns CDR1 MNHNS and CDR2 SASEGT. The CDR3 extends over 16 amino acids. The chain's CDR3 is CASSEGPNPAHYGYTF. CDR3 DNA sequence: TGTGCCAGCAGTGAAGGCCCCAATCCTGCGCACTATGGCTACACCTTC.

This clonotype was found a few times. The V call is TRBV6-6, the J call TRBJ2-7; TRBD2 agrees at 9 bases. Germline loops: CDR1 MNHNY, CDR2 SVGAGI (reference sequence). Trimming removed 6 bases from V and 5 bases from J; junction bases left unmatched: 14. This CDR3 spans 16 amino acids. The CDR3 here is CASSALAQREDNEQYF. The CDR3 DNA is TGTGCCAGCAGCGCCCTCGCCCAGCGGGAGGATAACGAGCAGTACTTC.

The table lists this clonotype with a few counts. This chain connects TRBV18 to TRBJ1-2, with D possibly being TRBD1 (5 bases). Trimming left V 2 bases short and J 0 bases short, with 7 bases between. The germline V gene has CDR1 KGHSH and CDR2 LQKENI. The CDR3 runs to 14 residues. The DNA for the CDR3 is TGTGCCAGCTCACCAGAGGGGTCTAACTATGGCTACACCTTC. It yields the protein CASSPEGSNYGYTF.

This clonotype was counted a few times. This rearrangement joins TRBV3-1 to TRBJ2-3; a weak D match, TRBD1 (5 bases). V was pared by 1 base and J by 6 bases, with 8 bases between. The CDR3 has 13 residues. CDR1 is LGHDT and CDR2 is YNNKEL in the germline V gene (reference sequence). CDR3 loop: CASSQGHRDTQYF. Here the CDR3 DNA reads TGTGCCAGCAGCCAAGGGCACAGGGATACGCAGTATTTT.

This clonotype was seen a few times. The chain links TRBV6-1 to TRBJ1-1; D unresolved. V was shortened by 10 bases and J by 1 base, with 7 bases between the two germline ends. CDR3 length: 11 amino acids. Germline CDR1 is MNHNS and CDR2 is SASEGT. For the CDR3, the DNA is TGTGCCACTAGCCCGAACACTGAAGCTTTCTTT. Translated: CATSPNTEAFF.

This clonotype showed up many times. This chain's CDR3 is CASSRGLEDNEQFF. In DNA, the CDR3 is TGTGCCAGCAGCCGGGGACTGGAAGACAATGAGCAGTTCTTC. This chain uses TRBV13 with TRBJ2-1; weak D call: TRBD2 (6 bases). The CDR3 has 14 residues. Germline lookup yields CDR1 PRHDT and CDR2 FYEKMQ (reference sequence). Trimming shortened V by 5 bases and J by 5 bases, and 13 bases separated the two germline ends.

Only a few counts were recorded for this clonotype. CDR3 region: CASSRGLLEETQYF. The CDR3, as DNA: TGTGCCAGCAGCCGGGGACTACTAGAAGAGACCCAGTACTTC. The rearrangement links TRBV3-1 to TRBJ2-5; 7 positions agree with TRBD2. This CDR3 spans 14 amino acids. The germline gives CDR1 LGHDT, CDR2 YNNKEL (reference sequence). V lost 4 bases and J lost 3; bases outside the gene matches: 5.

This clonotype was picked up many times. CDR3 DNA: TGCGCCAGCAGCACGGGAACACTAGAAAGCGTTGGCTACACCTTC. Translating gives CASSTGTLESVGYTF. The rearrangement links TRBV5-1 to TRBJ1-2; no definite D call. Trimming took 4 bases from V and 7 from J, leaving 20 bases between them. CDR1 is SGHRS, CDR2 YFSETQ, per germline. This CDR3 is 15 amino acids long.

The chain combines TRBV3-1 with TRBJ2-2; 8 nucleotides align to TRBD2. Germline lookup yields CDR1 LGHDT and CDR2 YNNKEL (reference sequence). The length of the CDR3 is 18 residues. V shed 3 bases, J shed 2 bases, and the junction held 11 bases outside the gene matches. As DNA, the CDR3 is TGTGCCAGCAGCCACTCCTTCCCCAGCGGGAGTAACACCGGGGAGCTGTTTTTT. Translated, it gives CASSHSFPSGSNTGELFF.

This chain connects TRBV12-3 or TRBV12-4 to TRBJ2-5; D is tentatively TRBD1 or TRBD2 (5 bases each). Trimming shortened V by 2 bases and J by 3 bases, and 13 bases separated the two germline ends. The CDR3 is made up of 15 amino acids. DNA for the CDR3: TGTGCCAGCAGTTTAATCCAGGGACCGAAAGAGACCCAGTACTTC. It encodes CASSLIQGPKETQYF.

This clonotype was counted only a few times. The rearrangement joins TRBV11-2 to TRBJ2-5; D is unresolved. The CDR3 is 13 residues long. V lost 5 bases to trimming and J lost 1 base, with 8 bases between them. The germline V gene encodes CDR1 SGHAT and CDR2 FQNNGV. CDR3 in amino acids: CASSRDTQETQYF. The CDR3 coding sequence is TGTGCCAGCAGCCGCGACACCCAAGAGACCCAGTACTTC.

This clonotype has at least ten counts. This chain uses TRBV6-2 or TRBV6-3 with TRBJ2-4; D remains ambiguous. The V end was cut by 3 bases, the J end by 5 bases, with 14 bases between. Germline CDR1 is MNHEY and CDR2 is SVGEGT. The CDR3 spans 15 residues. CDR3 amino acids: CASSYLDPKENIQYF. In DNA form, the CDR3 reads TGTGCCAGCAGTTATCTCGATCCAAAAGAAAACATTCAGTACTTC.